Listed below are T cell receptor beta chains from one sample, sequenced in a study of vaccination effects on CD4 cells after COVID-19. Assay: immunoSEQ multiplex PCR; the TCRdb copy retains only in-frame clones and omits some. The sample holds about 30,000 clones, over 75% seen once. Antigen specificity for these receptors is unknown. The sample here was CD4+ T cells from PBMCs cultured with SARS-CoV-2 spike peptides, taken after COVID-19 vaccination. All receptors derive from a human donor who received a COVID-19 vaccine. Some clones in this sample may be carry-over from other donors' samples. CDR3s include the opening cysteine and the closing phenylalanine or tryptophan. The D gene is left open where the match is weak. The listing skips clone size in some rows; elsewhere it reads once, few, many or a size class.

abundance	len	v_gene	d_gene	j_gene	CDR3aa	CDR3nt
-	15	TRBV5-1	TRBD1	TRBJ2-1	CASSSTGTGGLEQFF	TGCGCCAGCAGCTCTACCGGGACAGGGGGCCTTGAGCAGTTCTTC
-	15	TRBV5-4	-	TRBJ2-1	CASSLGQSSYNEQFF	TGTGCCAGCAGCTTGGGGCAGAGCTCCTACAATGAGCAGTTCTTC
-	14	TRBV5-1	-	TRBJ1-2	CASSLDLSNYGYTF	TGCGCCAGCAGCTTGGATCTCAGCAACTATGGCTACACCTTC
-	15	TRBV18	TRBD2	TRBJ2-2	CASSRREAGTRELFF	TGTGCCAGCTCACGCCGAGAAGCGGGAACCCGGGAGCTGTTTTTT
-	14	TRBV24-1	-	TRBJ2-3	CATSDPTGMDTQYF	TGTGCCACCAGTGATCCTACAGGAATGGATACGCAGTATTTT
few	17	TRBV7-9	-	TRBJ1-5	CASSLFGGTGNSQPQHF	TGTGCCAGCAGCTTATTTGGGGGCACAGGGAACAGTCAGCCCCAGCATTTT
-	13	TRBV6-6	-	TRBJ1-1	CASTQLRWTEAFF	TGTGCCAGCACTCAACTTCGGTGGACTGAAGCTTTCTTT
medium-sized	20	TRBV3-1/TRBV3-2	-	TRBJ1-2	CASSQGGRGGGLGKVDGYTF	TGTGCCAGCAGCCAAGGTGGTAGAGGAGGAGGTTTAGGGAAGGTAGATGGCTACACCTTC
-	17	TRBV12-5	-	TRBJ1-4	CASGLEKANKPNEKLFF	TGTGCTAGTGGTTTGGAAAAGGCAAACAAACCCAATGAAAAACTGTTTTTT
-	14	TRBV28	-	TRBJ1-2	CASSTTGPNYGYTF	TGTGCCAGCAGCACGACAGGCCCTAACTATGGCTACACCTTC
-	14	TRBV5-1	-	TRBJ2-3	CASSLEHPRDTQYF	TGCGCCAGCAGCTTGGAGCACCCCAGAGATACGCAGTATTTT
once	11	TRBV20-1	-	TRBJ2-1	CSAYTRNEQFF	TGCAGTGCGTATACTAGAAATGAGCAGTTCTTC
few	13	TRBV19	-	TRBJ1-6	CASSAGNNSPLHF	TGTGCCAGTAGTGCCGGGAATAATTCACCCCTCCACTTT
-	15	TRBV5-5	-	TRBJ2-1	CASSLESSGYNEQFF	TGTGCCAGCAGCTTAGAATCCAGCGGATACAATGAGCAGTTCTTC
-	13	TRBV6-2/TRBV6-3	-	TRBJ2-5	CASSYRQKWTQYF	TGTGCCAGCAGTTACCGCCAGAAGTGGACCCAGTACTTC
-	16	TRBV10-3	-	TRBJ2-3	CAISEGGRGLTDTQYF	TGTGCCATCAGTGAAGGAGGGCGGGGGCTCACAGATACGCAGTATTTT
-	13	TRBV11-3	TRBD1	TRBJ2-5	CASSSGQGQTQYF	TGTGCCAGCAGCTCCGGACAGGGACAGACCCAGTACTTC
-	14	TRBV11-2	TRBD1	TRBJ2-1	CASRPGTGGYEQFF	TGTGCCAGCAGACCCGGGACAGGGGGCTATGAGCAGTTCTTC
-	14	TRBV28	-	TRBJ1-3	CASSLRGAGNTIYF	TGTGCCAGCAGTTTGAGGGGAGCTGGAAACACCATATATTTT
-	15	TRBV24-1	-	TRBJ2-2	CATSDFVGITGELFF	TGTGCCACCAGTGATTTCGTAGGGATCACCGGGGAGCTGTTTTTT
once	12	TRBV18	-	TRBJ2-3	CASSPEPDTQYF	TGTGCCAGCTCACCAGAGCCCGATACGCAGTATTTT
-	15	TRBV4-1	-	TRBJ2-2	CASSQDGSNTGELFF	TGCGCCAGCAGCCAAGATGGGAGTAACACCGGGGAGCTGTTTTTT
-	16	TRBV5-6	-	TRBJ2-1	CASSPEVGRSYNEQFF	TGTGCCAGCAGCCCGGAGGTCGGTCGGTCTTACAATGAGCAGTTCTTC
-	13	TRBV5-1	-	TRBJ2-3	CASSLAGEDTQYF	TGCGCCAGCAGCTTGGCGGGGGAAGATACGCAGTATTTT
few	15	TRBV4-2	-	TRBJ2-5	CASSQWARGTETQYF	TGTGCCAGCAGCCAATGGGCGCGCGGGACAGAGACCCAGTACTTC
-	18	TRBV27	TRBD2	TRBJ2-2	CASRTPGLADTNTGELFF	TGTGCCAGCAGAACCCCGGGACTAGCGGATACTAACACCGGGGAGCTGTTTTTT
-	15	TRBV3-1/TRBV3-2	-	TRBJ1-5	CASSQSSWGDQPQHF	TGTGCCAGCAGCCAAAGTTCTTGGGGAGATCAGCCCCAGCATTTT
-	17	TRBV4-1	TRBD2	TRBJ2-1	CASSQPGGLAVRNEQFF	TGCGCCAGCAGCCAGCCAGGAGGGCTAGCGGTTAGGAATGAGCAGTTCTTC
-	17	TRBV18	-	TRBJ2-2	CASSPPRGSSVTGELFF	TGTGCCAGCTCACCACCGCGGGGTTCGTCGGTCACCGGGGAGCTGTTTTTT
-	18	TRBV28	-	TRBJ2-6	CASSLVGFRGAGANVLTF	TGTGCCAGCAGTTTAGTGGGCTTCAGAGGGGCCGGGGCCAACGTCCTGACTTTC
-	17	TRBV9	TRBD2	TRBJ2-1	CASSVVSGGPSYNEQFF	TGTGCCAGCAGCGTCGTTAGCGGGGGTCCTTCCTACAATGAGCAGTTCTTC
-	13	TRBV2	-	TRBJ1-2	CASTVAAGYGYTF	TGTGCCAGCACGGTCGCGGCGGGCTATGGCTACACCTTC
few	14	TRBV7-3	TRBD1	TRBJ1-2	CASSPTGTGDGYTF	TGTGCCAGCAGCCCAACCGGGACAGGGGACGGCTACACCTTC
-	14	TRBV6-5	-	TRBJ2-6	CASSTGSGANVLTF	TGTGCCAGCAGCACAGGCTCTGGGGCCAACGTCCTGACTTTC
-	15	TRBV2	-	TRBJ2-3	CASSVGGSSTDTQYF	TGTGCCAGCAGTGTCGGGGGCTCTAGCACAGATACGCAGTATTTT
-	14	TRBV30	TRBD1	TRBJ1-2	CAWSKGGQNYGYTF	TGTGCCTGGAGTAAGGGGGGACAGAACTATGGCTACACCTTC
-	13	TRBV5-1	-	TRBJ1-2	CASSDSSNYGYTF	TGCGCCAGCAGTGACAGCTCGAACTATGGCTACACCTTC
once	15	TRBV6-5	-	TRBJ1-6	CASDRGSPTLSPLHF	TGTGCCAGCGACAGAGGCAGTCCCACCCTATCACCCCTCCACTTT
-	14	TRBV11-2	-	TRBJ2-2	CASSLTRGTGELFF	TGTGCCAGCAGCTTAACCAGGGGTACCGGGGAGCTGTTTTTT
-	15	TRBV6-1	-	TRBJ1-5	CASSEVGASNQPQHF	TGTGCCAGCAGTGAAGTAGGGGCTAGCAATCAGCCCCAGCATTTT
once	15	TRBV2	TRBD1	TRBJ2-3	CASSERQGAADTQYF	TGTGCCAGCAGTGAACGACAGGGGGCTGCAGATACGCAGTATTTT
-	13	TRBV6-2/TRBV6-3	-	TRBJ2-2	CASSWANTGELFF	TGTGCCAGCAGTTGGGCGAACACCGGGGAGCTGTTTTTT
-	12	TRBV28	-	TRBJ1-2	CASTSRSYGYTF	TGTGCCAGCACTAGCAGGAGCTATGGCTACACCTTC
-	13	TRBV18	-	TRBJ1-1	CASSPPENTEAFF	TGTGCCAGCTCACCACCGGAAAACACTGAAGCTTTCTTT
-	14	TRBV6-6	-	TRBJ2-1	CASSYYPQGNEQFF	TGTGCCAGCAGTTACTACCCACAGGGAAATGAGCAGTTCTTC
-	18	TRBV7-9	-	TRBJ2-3	CASSLGQGRIPVTDTQYF	TGTGCCAGCAGCTTAGGGCAGGGGCGAATCCCCGTCACAGATACGCAGTATTTT
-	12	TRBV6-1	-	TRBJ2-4	CASRTDINIQYF	TGTGCCAGCAGGACGGACATAAACATTCAGTACTTC
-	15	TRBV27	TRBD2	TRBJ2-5	CASSPGTTSVETQYF	TGTGCCAGCAGTCCCGGGACTACTTCTGTGGAGACCCAGTACTTC
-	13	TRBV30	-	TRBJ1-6	CAWTLYPGSPLYF	TGTGCCTGGACCTTATATCCCGGGTCACCCCTCTACTTT
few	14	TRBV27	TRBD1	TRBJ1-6	CASSPDRGGSPLHF	TGTGCCAGCAGCCCCGACAGGGGGGGTTCACCCCTCCACTTT
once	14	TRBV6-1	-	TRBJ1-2	CASSEGGVNYGYTF	TGTGCCAGCAGTGAAGGTGGGGTAAACTATGGCTACACCTTC
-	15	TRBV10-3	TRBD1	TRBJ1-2	CAISLRQGGGYGYTF	TGTGCCATCAGCCTGAGACAGGGTGGGGGGTATGGCTACACCTTC
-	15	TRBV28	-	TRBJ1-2	CASRIRGLSSDGYTF	TGTGCCAGCAGGATCAGGGGTTTGTCGTCCGATGGCTACACCTTC